The 27 T cell receptor beta chains below all came from one sample that was sequenced in a study of blood T cell repertoires in COVID-19 (dated by TCRdb to about 2020). The library was prepared using the immunoSEQ multiplex PCR assay. TCRdb provides this immuneACCESS table in a form limited to in-frame rearrangements. Some clones are lacking; in checked studies, under half of them reflect an unresolved V gene, and why the rest are absent is not known. Counted in this sample were approximately 56,000 clones; about 90% of them appeared once. In total, the top ten clones hold 7.5% to 10% of the sample. The sample was peripheral blood. The source of these receptors is a man older than 75 with active or convalescent COVID-19.

This clone came up a few times. The V and J genes are TRBV9 and TRBJ2-7, with TRBD2 identical over 12 bases. This CDR3 is 17 amino acids long. V dropped 0 bases and J dropped 5; count of bases not matched to a gene: 9. Germline V gene lookup returns CDR1 SGDLS and CDR2 YYNGEE. The CDR3 here is CASSVAGLAGGLNEQYF. DNA of the CDR3: TGTGCCAGCAGCGTAGCGGGTCTAGCGGGAGGGCTCAACGAGCAGTACTTC.

The chain joins TRBV7-9 to TRBJ2-7, with D perhaps matching TRBD1 (6 bases). Germline-derived CDR1 and CDR2 are SEHNR and FQNEAQ (reference sequence). The CDR3 is 15 residues long. V shed 1 base and J shed 3 bases, with 13 bases lying between them. The CDR3, as DNA: TGTGCCAGCAGCTTAGTAGGGGGTAGTGACTACGAGCAGTACTTC. It translates to CASSLVGGSDYEQYF.

The chain recombines TRBV30 with TRBJ1-5; 8 nucleotides agree with TRBD1. The CDR3 is 14 residues long. With V trimmed by 5 bases and J by 4 bases, 7 bases remained unmatched. CDR1 is GTSNPN and CDR2 is SVGIG in the germline V gene (reference sequence). The CDR3: CAWSGGAGNQPQHF. Written as DNA, the CDR3 is TGTGCCTGGTCAGGGGGCGCAGGGAATCAGCCCCAGCATTTT.

The CDR3 sequence is CASSINSGRQTQYF. The CDR3, as DNA: TGTGCCAGTAGTATAAATTCAGGCAGACAGACCCAGTACTTC. The chain employs TRBV19 and TRBJ2-5, with D unclear. Germline loops: CDR1 LNHDA, CDR2 SQIVND (reference sequence). Trimming cost V 2 bases and J 6 bases, with 13 bases left between them. This CDR3 region has 14 residues.

J is TRBJ1-1 and V is TRBV4-1, with TRBD1 matching over 9 bases. CDR1 MGHRA and CDR2 YSYEKL come from the germline V gene. With 1 base clipped from V and 4 bases from J, the junction kept 7 bases outside the gene matches. The CDR3 has 16 amino acids. The CDR3 loop is CASSQGPSDRGTEAFF. CDR3 DNA: TGCGCCAGCAGCCAAGGCCCGTCGGACAGGGGCACTGAAGCTTTCTTT.

Worth noting for this clone: At the DNA level, this CDR3 is encoded by other sequences in the same sample as well. The chain joins TRBV4-3 to TRBJ1-1; D is possibly TRBD1 (5 bases). The germline V gene has CDR1 LGHNA and CDR2 YSLEER. The CDR3 spans 18 residues. V lost 4 bases, J lost 5 bases, and 26 bases lay in between. This chain's CDR3 is CASSRVISEGTPGTEAFF. The CDR3 DNA follows: TGCGCCAGCAGCCGGGTTATTTCGGAGGGGACCCCTGGAACTGAAGCTTTCTTT.

The gene calls are TRBV30 and TRBJ1-3; 9 bases match TRBD1. J was trimmed by 7 bases and V by 4 bases; bases with no gene match: 8. The CDR3 contains 14 residues. Germline V gene sequence: CDR1 GTSNPN, CDR2 SVGIG (reference sequence). In nucleotides, the CDR3 is TGTGCCTGGACTAAGGGACAGGGATTCAACACCATATATTTT. It encodes CAWTKGQGFNTIYF.

In this sample, this clone turned up once. The rearrangement links TRBV4-1 to TRBJ1-2; tentative D call: TRBD1 (5 bases). The CDR3 contains 16 residues. The V and J ends lost 3 bases and 3 bases respectively, with 17 bases between them. Germline V lookup: CDR1 MGHRA, CDR2 YSYEKL. The CDR3 region is CASSQIRLAGHYGYTF. For the CDR3, the DNA is TGCGCCAGCAGCCAGATCCGATTGGCAGGGCACTATGGCTACACCTTC.

The rearrangement uses TRBV5-5 and TRBJ2-1; tentatively, D is TRBD2 (7 bases). This CDR3 is 15 amino acids long. V was shortened by 3 bases and J by 0 bases, with 10 bases between the two germline ends. CDR1 is SGHKS and CDR2 is YYEKEE in the germline V gene (reference sequence). Written as DNA, the CDR3 is TGTGCCAGCAGCTCGGGGGGCGACTCCTACAATGAGCAGTTCTTC. Amino acids: CASSSGGDSYNEQFF.

V is TRBV6-2 or TRBV6-3 and J is TRBJ2-7, with unresolved D. Germline V gives CDR1 MNHEY, CDR2 SVGEGT. This CDR3 contains 13 residues. Trimming removed 3 bases at V and 9 bases at J, with 15 bases between. CDR3 loop: CASSYFLNLGQYF. As DNA, the CDR3 is TGTGCCAGCAGTTATTTCCTGAACCTCGGGCAGTACTTC.

This chain's CDR3 is CASSPRWDSLTDTQYF. DNA of the CDR3: TGTGCCAGCAGTCCCCGGTGGGACAGCCTGACAGATACGCAGTATTTT. The V and J genes are TRBV27 and TRBJ2-3, with 7 bases lining up with TRBD1. Germline CDR1 is MNHEY and CDR2 is SMNVEV (reference sequence). V shed 5 bases and J 3 bases; nucleotides not matched to a gene: 11. The CDR3 has 16 amino acids.

The chain employs TRBV28 and TRBJ2-1; TRBD2 matches at 11 bases. CDR1 is MDHEN and CDR2 is SYDVKM in the germline V gene. J gave up 5 bases and V 5 bases, and 5 bases lay outside the gene matches. The CDR3 extends over 15 amino acids. In DNA, the CDR3 is TGTGCCAGCAGTCAAACTAGCGGGGGAAACAATGAGCAGTTCTTC. This sequence encodes CASSQTSGGNNEQFF.

The J gene is TRBJ2-3, the V gene TRBV7-9; 9 positions agree with TRBD2. There are 17 residues in the CDR3. The germline gives CDR1 SEHNR, CDR2 FQNEAQ (reference sequence). V was clipped by 3 bases and J by 0 bases; unmatched bases: 7. The CDR3 DNA is TGTGCCAGCAGCTTTTGGGGCGGGAGGGCTAGCACAGATACGCAGTATTTT. Its translation is CASSFWGGRASTDTQYF.

The CDR3 reads CAISRGFGYTF. CDR3 nucleotide sequence: TGTGCCATCAGTCGGGGGTTTGGCTACACCTTC. The chain carries TRBV10-3 and TRBJ1-2, with TRBD1 as a possible D gene (5 bases). Germline V gene data show CDR1 as ENHRY and CDR2 as SYGVKD. Trimming left V 5 bases short and J 7 bases short, with 8 bases between. The CDR3 extends over 11 amino acids.

The chain recombines TRBV6-6 with TRBJ1-6; 7 positions match TRBD1. Germline CDR1 and CDR2: MNHNY and SVGAGI (reference sequence). CDR3 length: 14 amino acids. J gave up 7 bases and V 2 bases, and 2 bases lay outside the gene matches. CDR3 region: CASSYTGVNSPLHF. The CDR3 nucleotides are TGTGCCAGCAGTTACACAGGGGTGAATTCACCCCTCCACTTT.

This clone was seen only once. The chain carries TRBV24-1 and TRBJ1-5; the match to TRBD1 covers 9 bases. Trimming removed 7 bases from V and 5 bases from J; junction bases left unmatched: 14. Germline-derived CDR1 and CDR2 are KGHDR and SFDVKD. The CDR3 sequence is 17 residues long. This CDR3 reads CATRNRGRDGAHQPQHF. For the CDR3, the DNA is TGTGCCACCAGAAACAGGGGGCGCGACGGTGCGCATCAGCCCCAGCATTTT.

The table lists this clone with a few counts. This rearrangement joins TRBV5-1 to TRBJ1-4; D perhaps matches TRBD1 (6 bases). The V end lost 2 bases, the J end lost 6 bases, and 14 bases lay between the germline ends. Germline loops: CDR1 SGHRS, CDR2 YFSETQ. This CDR3 spans 15 amino acids. The CDR3 DNA follows: TGCGCCAGCAGCTTAGGGGCAGGGGTGGATGAAAAACTGTTTTTT. Translated, it gives CASSLGAGVDEKLFF.

The V call is TRBV7-2, the J call TRBJ1-5, with 7 bases matching TRBD1. Germline assignment: CDR1 SGHTA and CDR2 FQGNSA. The CDR3 is 16 amino acids. The V gene end was trimmed by 2 bases and the J gene end by 4 bases; junction bases not matched to a gene: 8. The CDR3 protein is CASSLIPGTVNQPQHF. The DNA for the CDR3 is TGTGCCAGCAGCTTAATCCCTGGGACAGTGAATCAGCCCCAGCATTTT. Drawing the rest from reference TRBV7-2 and TRBJ1-5, the complete variable domain is GAGVSQSPSNKVTEKGKDVELRCDPISGHTALYWYRQSLGQGLEFLIYFQGNSAPDKSGLPSDRFSAERTGGSVSTLTIQRTQQEDSAVYLCASSLIPGTVNQPQHFGDGTRLSIL.

The V call is TRBV28, the J call TRBJ1-5; TRBD1 is a possible D gene (6 bases). Trimming pared 5 bases from V and 6 bases from J, leaving 17 bases between. This CDR3 is built from 15 residues. Germline CDR1 is MDHEN and CDR2 is SYDVKM. DNA of the CDR3: TGTGCCAGCAGTACAGGCGGGGGCTCTCGTCAGCCCCAGCATTTT. The encoded protein is CASSTGGGSRQPQHF.

The gene calls are TRBV11-3 and TRBJ2-7, with a weak D call TRBD1 (6 bases). Germline-derived CDR1 and CDR2 are SGHNT and YENEEA. The germline V and J ends were trimmed by 0 bases and 2 bases, with 20 bases remaining between them. The CDR3 runs to 18 residues. The CDR3: CASSLEVTQGWDAYEQYF. The CDR3 coding sequence is TGTGCCAGCAGCTTAGAGGTCACTCAGGGGTGGGACGCCTACGAGCAGTACTTC.

The chain couples TRBV30 to TRBJ1-6; 7 nucleotides line up with TRBD1. CDR3 length equals 13 residues. The V and J ends lost 5 bases and 6 bases, in that order; junction bases with no gene match: 4. Germline V gives CDR1 GTSNPN, CDR2 SVGIG (reference sequence). This CDR3 reads CAWRDRANSPLHF. As DNA, the CDR3 is TGTGCCTGGCGAGACAGGGCTAATTCACCCCTCCACTTT. Complete variable domain (other parts from reference TRBV30 and TRBJ1-6): SQTIHQWPATLVQPVGSPLSLECTVEGTSNPNLYWYRQAAGRGLQLLFYSVGIGQISSEVPQNLSASRPQDRQFILSSKKLLLSDSGFYLCAWRDRANSPLHFGNGTRLTVT.

This chain connects TRBV5-1 to TRBJ2-4, with D unclear. V shed 5 bases and J shed 5 bases, with 14 bases lying between them. CDR1 is SGHRS and CDR2 is YFSETQ in the germline V gene. This CDR3 contains 14 residues. The CDR3 DNA follows: TGCGCCAGCAGAGCTGGTGAGGCAGAAAACATTCAGTACTTC. Protein product: CASRAGEAENIQYF.

The chain combines TRBV5-4 with TRBJ2-1, with TRBD1 matching over 7 bases. The junction had 3 bases not matched to a gene; V was cut back by 0 bases and J by 0 bases. Germline V gene sequence: CDR1 SGHNT, CDR2 YYREEE (reference sequence). CDR3 size: 16 residues. CDR3 sequence (DNA): TGTGCCAGCAGCTTGGAACAGGGGAGCTCCTACAATGAGCAGTTCTTC. Translated, it gives CASSLEQGSSYNEQFF.

The chain links TRBV28 to TRBJ1-2, with 9 bases aligning to TRBD1. V was pared by 5 bases and J by 7 bases, with 11 bases of the junction left unmatched. CDR1 MDHEN and CDR2 SYDVKM come from the germline V gene. The CDR3 loop spans 15 amino acids. As DNA, the CDR3 is TGTGCCAGCAGTCCCCCTGGACAGGGGATCGGTGGCTACACCTTC. Translation gives CASSPPGQGIGGYTF.

The chain is built from TRBV5-1 and TRBJ2-5, with TRBD2 identical over 9 bases. The V gene end was trimmed by 3 bases and the J gene end by 3 bases; junction bases not matched to a gene: 0. CDR1 SGHRS and CDR2 YFSETQ come from the germline V gene. The length of the CDR3 is 13 residues. The CDR3: CASSSSGEETQYF. The CDR3 DNA is TGCGCCAGCAGCTCTAGCGGGGAAGAGACCCAGTACTTC.

This chain links TRBV27 with TRBJ2-4; D might be TRBD2 (6 bases). CDR1 is MNHEY, CDR2 SMNVEV, per germline (reference sequence). Trimming pared 3 bases from V and 6 bases from J, leaving 12 bases between. The CDR3 contains 14 residues. CDR3 protein: CASSLSGEANIQYF. As DNA, the CDR3 is TGTGCCAGCAGTTTGTCGGGGGAGGCAAACATTCAGTACTTC.

The chain is built from TRBV7-8 and TRBJ2-1; 7 bases are a match to TRBD2. The CDR3 loop spans 18 amino acids. Per germline, CDR1 SGHVS and CDR2 FQNEAQ. The trim removed 8 bases at V and 7 bases at J, leaving 23 bases unmatched. The CDR3 region is CASCRAAGPDPYLNEQFF. The DNA for the CDR3 is TGTGCCAGCTGCAGGGCAGCGGGACCCGACCCCTACCTGAATGAGCAGTTCTTC.